The rows below give T cell receptor beta chains drawn from one sample of a study of control samples from healthy donors and cancer patients. Produced via immunoSEQ multiplex PCR; TCRdb's table is partial and in-frame only. The sample lists about 59,000 clones, about 92% occurring once. Sequencing input: PBMCs. All receptors derive from a man aged 35 to 55 with colorectal cancer. CDR3s include the opening cysteine and the closing phenylalanine or tryptophan. The order of the fields is J gene, D gene, V gene, clone size, CDR3 DNA, CDR3 protein. The D gene is left open where the match is weak. Clone sizes are given selectively: once, few, many, or a class where the clone is expanded.

>TRBJ1-5|NA|TRBV5-5|once
TGTGCCAGCAGCTTGACAGAAAATCAGCCCCAGCATTTT
CASSLTENQPQHF
>TRBJ2-1|TRBD2|TRBV27|NA
TGTGCCAGCAGTTTACTAGCGGGGGGCCTCAATGAGCAGTTCTTC
CASSLLAGGLNEQFF
>TRBJ2-7|NA|TRBV12-3/TRBV12-4|once
TGTGCCAGCAGCTCTAAATACGAGCAGTACTTC
CASSSKYEQYF
>TRBJ2-3|TRBD1|TRBV11-3|NA
TGTGCCAGCAGCTTCCCCTGGGGGGACAGGGCCTCAGATACGCAGTATTTT
CASSFPWGDRASDTQYF
>TRBJ1-6|NA|TRBV9|NA
TGTGCCAGCAGCGTAGAAGGGTCCTATAATTCACCCCTCCACTTT
CASSVEGSYNSPLHF
>TRBJ2-7|NA|TRBV12-3/TRBV12-4|NA
TGTGCCAGCGGTTCCCTCGCTGAGCAGTACTTC
CASGSLAEQYF
>TRBJ1-2|NA|TRBV19|NA
TGTGCCAGTAGTATCCCTGCATTACGGGCAGGTGGCTACACCTTC
CASSIPALRAGGYTF
>TRBJ2-1|NA|TRBV25-1|NA
TGTGCCAGCAGTGAATTCGGGGAGTCATCCTACAATGAGCAGTTCTTC
CASSEFGESSYNEQFF
>TRBJ2-3|NA|TRBV7-2|NA
TGTGCCAGCAGCTCCCGGGGTCCAGATACGCAGTATTTT
CASSSRGPDTQYF
>TRBJ1-4|NA|TRBV5-6|NA
TGTGCCAGCAGCTTGAGGACGCTTAATGAAAAACTGTTTTTT
CASSLRTLNEKLFF
>TRBJ2-3|TRBD2|TRBV7-8|NA
TGTGCCAGCAGCTTACTCGGGGGGAGAACAGATACGCAGTATTTT
CASSLLGGRTDTQYF
>TRBJ1-1|NA|TRBV12-3/TRBV12-4|NA
TGTGCCAGCAGTTTAGAGGGGGGTCATGAAGCTTTCTTT
CASSLEGGHEAFF
>TRBJ1-3|NA|TRBV18|NA
TGTGCCAGCTCCTCGGGAGGTGGAAACACCATATATTTT
CASSSGGGNTIYF
>TRBJ2-1|TRBD2|TRBV29-1|NA
TGCAGCGTTACATTGACGGGGGGGCTATACAATGAGCAGTTCTTC
CSVTLTGGLYNEQFF
>TRBJ2-1|NA|TRBV6-2/TRBV6-3|NA
TGTGCCAGCAGTACAACCGGGACGCCATACAATGAGCAGTTCTTC
CASSTTGTPYNEQFF
>TRBJ2-2|TRBD1|TRBV4-2|NA
TGTGCCAGCTGGGGACAGGGGGACACCGGGGAGCTGTTTTTT
CASWGQGDTGELFF
>TRBJ1-4|NA|TRBV5-5|NA
TGTGCCAGCAGCCGAACAGGGACAACTAATGAAAAACTGTTTTTT
CASSRTGTTNEKLFF
>TRBJ2-3|NA|TRBV5-1|NA
TGCGCCAGCAGCTTTCAGGGGGATACGCAGTATTTT
CASSFQGDTQYF
>TRBJ1-3|NA|TRBV15|NA
TGTGCCACCAGCAGGGACCGACAGTTGGGTGACACCATATATTTT
CATSRDRQLGDTIYF
>TRBJ2-7|NA|TRBV19|once
TGTGCCAGTAGTATGGGCAGGAACTCCTACGAGCAGTACTTC
CASSMGRNSYEQYF
>TRBJ2-2|NA|TRBV5-1|NA
TGCGCCAGCAGCGGGGGGCGGAACACCGGGGAGCTGTTTTTT
CASSGGRNTGELFF
>TRBJ1-1|NA|TRBV15|NA
TGTGCCACCAGCAGAGATCCGTGGCAGTTGAACACTGAAGCTTTCTTT
CATSRDPWQLNTEAFF
>TRBJ1-2|NA|TRBV2|NA
TGTGCCAGCAGTGAAACGCGCCAGGGTCATGGCTACACCTTC
CASSETRQGHGYTF
>TRBJ2-7|TRBD1|TRBV18|NA
TGTGCCAGCTCACCATTGGGACAGGGAGTTACTTACGAGCAGTACTTC
CASSPLGQGVTYEQYF
>TRBJ1-5|TRBD1|TRBV5-5|NA
TGTGCCAGCAGCTTGCACAGGGGAGGCAATCAGCCCCAGCATTTT
CASSLHRGGNQPQHF
>TRBJ2-7|NA|TRBV29-1|NA
TGCAGCGTTGAGAGGGACGGGTACGAGCAGTACTTC
CSVERDGYEQYF
>TRBJ1-5|NA|TRBV11-2|NA
TGTGCCAGCAGCGCATCAGGGATCCCGGAGCAGCCCCAGCATTTT
CASSASGIPEQPQHF
>TRBJ1-1|TRBD1|TRBV28|NA
TGTGCCAGCAGTTCCCCTCGACAGGGGAACACTGAAGCTTTCTTT
CASSSPRQGNTEAFF
>TRBJ2-3|NA|TRBV7-2|once
TGTGCCAGCAGCCCCCCTGCGGGGTTCACAGATACGCAGTATTTT
CASSPPAGFTDTQYF